A single sample gave rise to the 14 T cell receptor beta chains below, sequenced in a study of cytomegalovirus exposure and HLA in healthy donors. PCR employed 60 Vbeta and 13 Jbeta primers. Sequencing used immunoSEQ multiplex PCR; TCRdb keeps in-frame clones, though not all of them. This sample lists just over 80,000 clones; its ten largest clones have less than 1.5%. The sample comprised PBMCs. These receptors all stem from a woman in her thirties in good health and CMV-seronegative.

This rearrangement joins TRBV30 to TRBJ1-5, with D uncertain. This CDR3 has 13 amino acids. Germline V lookup: CDR1 GTSNPN, CDR2 SVGIG (reference sequence). V gave up 2 bases and J gave up 0 bases, with 5 bases separating them. The CDR3 loop is CAWSSSSNQPQHF. DNA for the CDR3: TGTGCCTGGAGTTCGTCTAGCAATCAGCCCCAGCATTTT.

The chain is built from TRBV5-1 and TRBJ1-1; possible D gene TRBD1, 6 bases. The CDR3 extends over 14 amino acids. CDR1 is SGHRS, CDR2 YFSETQ, per germline. The ends were cut back, 0 bases at V and 10 bases at J, with 16 bases in the middle. CDR3 loop: CASSLAILGQGAFF. CDR3 bases: TGCGCCAGCAGCTTGGCCATTTTGGGACAAGGAGCTTTCTTT.

On this clone: Compared with germline, one end of the junction differs, possibly owing to a read error. This chain connects TRBV19 to TRBJ1-3; D remains unclear. The CDR3 has 15 residues. CDR1 LNHDA and CDR2 SQIVND come from the germline V gene (reference sequence). CDR3 region: CASSIGLLGGNNIYF. As DNA, the CDR3 is TGTGCCAGTAGTATCGGCCTCCTGGGAGGAAACAACATATATTTT.

Notes on this clone: The same CDR3 arises from other DNA sequences in this sample as well. The J gene is TRBJ2-2, the V gene TRBV18; TRBD1 is a possible D gene (6 bases). Germline V gives CDR1 KGHSH, CDR2 LQKENI. Trimming shortened V by 1 base and J by 7 bases, and 10 bases separated the two germline ends. CDR3 size: 14 residues. The CDR3 region is CASSPLGQRGELFF. The CDR3 nucleotides are TGTGCCAGCTCACCACTAGGACAGCGCGGGGAGCTGTTTTTT.

V usage is TRBV6-6 and J usage is TRBJ1-5; TRBD1 is a possible D gene (6 bases). The germline gives CDR1 MNHNY, CDR2 SVGAGI (reference sequence). Deletions cut 5 bases from V and 4 bases from J, with 12 bases between. CDR3 length equals 14 residues. The chain's CDR3 is CASSPFRGNQPQHF. The CDR3 region has the DNA TGTGCCAGCAGTCCCTTCAGGGGTAATCAGCCCCAGCATTTT.

The chain has TRBV5-6 and TRBJ1-2; D remains unclear. The CDR3 loop spans 12 amino acids. The V and J ends lost 4 bases and 5 bases respectively, with 9 bases between them. The germline V gene encodes CDR1 SGHDT and CDR2 YYEEEE. The CDR3 protein is CASSAEIYGYTF. The CDR3 coding sequence is TGTGCCAGCAGCGCTGAGATTTATGGCTACACCTTC.

The chain has TRBV5-6 and TRBJ1-1, with 10 bases that match TRBD1. After removal of 4 bases from V and 11 bases from J, the junction contained 8 bases not matched to a gene. Germline assignment: CDR1 SGHDT and CDR2 YYEEEE. The CDR3 contains 13 residues. CDR3 in DNA: TGTGCCAGCAGCATCCGGGACAGGGGCCAGGCTTTCTTT. Amino acid sequence: CASSIRDRGQAFF.

V and J are TRBV19 and TRBJ2-1; D is unresolved. The V end was cut by 5 bases, the J end by 6 bases, with 8 bases between. CDR1 LNHDA and CDR2 SQIVND come from the germline V gene (reference sequence). The CDR3 has 12 amino acids. The CDR3 spells CASSSSGNEQFF. In DNA form, the CDR3 reads TGTGCCAGTAGTTCCTCCGGCAATGAGCAGTTCTTC.

The rearrangement uses TRBV4-1 and TRBJ2-2, with D perhaps matching TRBD1 (6 bases). V dropped 2 bases and J dropped 5 bases, with 9 bases sitting between them. CDR1 and CDR2 (germline): MGHRA, YSYEKL. The length of the CDR3 is 14 residues. CDR3 sequence (DNA): TGCGCCAGCAGCCAATACCAGGGGACCGGGGAGCTGTTTTTT. This translates into CASSQYQGTGELFF.

The rearrangement links TRBV5-1 to TRBJ2-1; 9 positions agree with TRBD2. Losses at the gene ends were 3 bases for V and 0 bases for J; bases not matched to a gene: 10. This CDR3 has 18 amino acids. Looked up from germline, CDR1 is SGHRS and CDR2 is YFSETQ. CDR3 residues: CASSWASGLAISYNEQFF. CDR3 DNA sequence: TGCGCCAGCAGCTGGGCCAGCGGACTAGCGATCTCCTACAATGAGCAGTTCTTC.

This chain connects TRBV11-2 to TRBJ2-3; D not resolved. Germline V CDR1 and CDR2: SGHAT, FQNNGV. The CDR3 consists of 15 residues. Trimming stripped 0 bases from V and 0 bases from J, with 7 bases between. Here the CDR3 DNA reads TGTGCCAGCAGCTTAGAGCAGGCTAGCACAGATACGCAGTATTTT. Amino acids: CASSLEQASTDTQYF.

This chain uses TRBV28 with TRBJ2-7; 9 bases fit TRBD1. Germline V CDR1 and CDR2: MDHEN, SYDVKM. The CDR3 has 16 residues. The junction had 10 bases not matched to a gene; V was cut back by 5 bases and J by 2 bases. The CDR3 coding sequence is TGTGCCAGCAGTCCTCCCCCCGGACAGGGGCCCTACGAGCAGTACTTC. This gives the protein CASSPPPGQGPYEQYF.

The J gene is TRBJ2-7, the V gene TRBV27, with D perhaps matching TRBD1 (6 bases). V gave up 8 bases and J gave up 3 bases, with 20 bases separating them. The germline V gene has CDR1 MNHEY and CDR2 SMNVEV (reference sequence). This CDR3 contains 15 residues. CDR3 amino acids: CASSRDISMIYEQYF. In DNA, the CDR3 is TGTGCCAGCTCTAGGGACATTTCAATGATCTACGAGCAGTACTTC.

The CDR3 region is CASSPGGYEQYF. DNA for the CDR3: TGTGCCAGCAGTCCCGGGGGATACGAGCAGTACTTC. V gene TRBV2 combines with J gene TRBJ2-7; tentative D call: TRBD2 (6 bases). V was pared by 5 bases and J by 4 bases, with 9 bases between. CDR1 is SNHLY and CDR2 is FYNNEI in the germline V gene. The CDR3 is 12 residues long.